The source of this T cell receptor beta chain is a study of control samples from healthy donors and cancer patients. Clones were read by immunoSEQ multiplex PCR, and TCRdb kept only the in-frame ones, dropping some. The repertoire includes 400,000 to 500,000 clones, 90% of them detected once, and 5% to 7% sits in the top ten. This CDR3 has 15 amino acids. The ends were cut back, 5 bases at V and 16 bases at J, with 24 bases in the middle. Germline CDR1 MDHEN, CDR2 SYDVKM. Sequenced material: PBMCs. This sequence was found in a man aged 40-49 years with head and neck cancer. The chain combines TRBV28 with TRBJ1-6, with D unclear. CDR3 in amino acids: CASSPAPTSDPRLHF. The CDR3 DNA reads TGTGCCAGCAGTCCAGCCCCTACATCGGACCCAAGACTCCACTTT.